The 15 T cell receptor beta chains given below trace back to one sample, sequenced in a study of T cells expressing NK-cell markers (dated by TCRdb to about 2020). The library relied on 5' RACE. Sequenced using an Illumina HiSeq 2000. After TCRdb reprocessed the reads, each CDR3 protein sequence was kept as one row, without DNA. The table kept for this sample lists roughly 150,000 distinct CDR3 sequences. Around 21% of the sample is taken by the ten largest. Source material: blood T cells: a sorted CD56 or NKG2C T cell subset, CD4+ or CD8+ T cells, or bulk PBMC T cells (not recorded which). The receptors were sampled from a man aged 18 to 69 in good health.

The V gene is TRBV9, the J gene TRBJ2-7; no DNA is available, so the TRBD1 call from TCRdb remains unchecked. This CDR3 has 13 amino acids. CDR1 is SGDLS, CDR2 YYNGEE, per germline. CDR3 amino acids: CASNLGPDQEQYF.

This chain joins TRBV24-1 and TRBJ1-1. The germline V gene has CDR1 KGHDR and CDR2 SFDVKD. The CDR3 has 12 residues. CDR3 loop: CATSDGGSQAFF.

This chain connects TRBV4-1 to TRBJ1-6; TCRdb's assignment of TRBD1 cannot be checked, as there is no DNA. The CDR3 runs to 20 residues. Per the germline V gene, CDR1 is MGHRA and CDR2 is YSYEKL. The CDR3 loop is CASSQHAPGQGIVGTSPLHF.

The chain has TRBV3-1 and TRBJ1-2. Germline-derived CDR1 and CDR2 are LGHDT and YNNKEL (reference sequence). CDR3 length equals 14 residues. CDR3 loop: CASSLSDGSEGYTF.

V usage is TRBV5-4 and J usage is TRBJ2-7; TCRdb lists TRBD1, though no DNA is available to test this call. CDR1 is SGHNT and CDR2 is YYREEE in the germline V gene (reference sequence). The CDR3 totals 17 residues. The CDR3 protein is CASSPGEGALLTDEQYF.

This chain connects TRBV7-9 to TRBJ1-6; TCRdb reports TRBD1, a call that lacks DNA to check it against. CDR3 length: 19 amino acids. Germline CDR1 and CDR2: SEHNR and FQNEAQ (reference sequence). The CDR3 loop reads CASSLDGGGGAGYNSPLHF.

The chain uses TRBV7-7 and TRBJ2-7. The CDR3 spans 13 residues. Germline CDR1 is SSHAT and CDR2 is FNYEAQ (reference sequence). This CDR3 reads CASSLAQTDEQYF.

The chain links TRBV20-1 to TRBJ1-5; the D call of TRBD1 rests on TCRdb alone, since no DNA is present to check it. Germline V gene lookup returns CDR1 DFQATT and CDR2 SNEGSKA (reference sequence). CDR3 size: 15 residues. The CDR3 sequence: CSAREGGYSNQPQHF.

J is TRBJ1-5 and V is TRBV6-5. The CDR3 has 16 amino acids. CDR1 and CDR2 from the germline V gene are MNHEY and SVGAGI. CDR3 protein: CASSYSVGIGNQPQHF.

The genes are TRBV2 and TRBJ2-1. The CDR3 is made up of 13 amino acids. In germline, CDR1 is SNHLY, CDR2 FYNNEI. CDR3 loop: CASSESAYNEQFF.

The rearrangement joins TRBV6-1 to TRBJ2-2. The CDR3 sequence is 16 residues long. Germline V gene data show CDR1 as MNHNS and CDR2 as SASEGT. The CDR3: CASSEIRRTNTGELFF.

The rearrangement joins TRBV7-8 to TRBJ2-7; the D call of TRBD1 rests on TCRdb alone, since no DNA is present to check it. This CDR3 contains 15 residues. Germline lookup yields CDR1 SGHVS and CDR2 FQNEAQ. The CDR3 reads CASSPGPGTDYEQYF.

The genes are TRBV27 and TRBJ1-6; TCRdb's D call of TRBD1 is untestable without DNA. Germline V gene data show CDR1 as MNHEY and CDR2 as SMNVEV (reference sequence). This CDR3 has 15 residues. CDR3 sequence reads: CASSTGTAYNSPLHF.

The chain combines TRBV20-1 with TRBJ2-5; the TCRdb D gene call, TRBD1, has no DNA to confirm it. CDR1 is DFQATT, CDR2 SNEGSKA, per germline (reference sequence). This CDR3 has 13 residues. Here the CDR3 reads CSAPQGRRETQYF.

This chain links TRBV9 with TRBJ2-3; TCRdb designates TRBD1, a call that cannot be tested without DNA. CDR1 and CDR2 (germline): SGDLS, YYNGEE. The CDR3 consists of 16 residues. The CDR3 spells CASSVGGGVGTDTQYF.